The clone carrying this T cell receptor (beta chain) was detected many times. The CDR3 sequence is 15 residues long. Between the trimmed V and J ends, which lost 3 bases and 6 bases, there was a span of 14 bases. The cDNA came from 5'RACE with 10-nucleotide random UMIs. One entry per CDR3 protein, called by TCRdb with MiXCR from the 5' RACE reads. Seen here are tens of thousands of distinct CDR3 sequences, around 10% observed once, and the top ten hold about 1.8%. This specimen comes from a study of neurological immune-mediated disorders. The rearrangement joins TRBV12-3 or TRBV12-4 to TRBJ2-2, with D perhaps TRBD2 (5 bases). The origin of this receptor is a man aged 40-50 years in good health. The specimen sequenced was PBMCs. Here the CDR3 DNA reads TGTGCCAGCAGTTTGCGGCTAGCAAGTCCCGGGGAGCTGTTTTTT. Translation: CASSLRLASPGELFF.